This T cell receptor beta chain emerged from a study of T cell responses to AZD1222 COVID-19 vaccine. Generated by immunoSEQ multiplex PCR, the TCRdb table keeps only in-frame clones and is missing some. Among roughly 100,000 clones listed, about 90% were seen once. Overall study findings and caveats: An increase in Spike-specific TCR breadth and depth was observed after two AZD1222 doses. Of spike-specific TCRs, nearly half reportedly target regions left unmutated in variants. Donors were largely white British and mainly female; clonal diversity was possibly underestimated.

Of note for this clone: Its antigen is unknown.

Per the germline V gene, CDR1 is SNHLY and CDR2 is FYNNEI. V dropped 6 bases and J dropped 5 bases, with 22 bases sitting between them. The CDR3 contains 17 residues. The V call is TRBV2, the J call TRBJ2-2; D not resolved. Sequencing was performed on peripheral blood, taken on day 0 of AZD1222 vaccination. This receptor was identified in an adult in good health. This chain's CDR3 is CASSETPGPLRTGELFF. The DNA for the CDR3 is TGTGCCAGCAGCGAAACCCCGGGCCCCCTAAGAACCGGGGAGCTGTTTTTT.